This T cell receptor (beta chain) was obtained from a study of blood T cell repertoires in COVID-19. Study background: Samples representing acute and convalescent COVID-19 were sourced from the United States, Italy and Spain. Nucleic acid was either cDNA or gDNA, and it came from T cells, B-cell-depleted T cells, or PBMCs.

Germline assignment: CDR1 LNHDA and CDR2 SQIVND (reference sequence). The junction had 20 bases not matched to a gene; V was cut back by 5 bases and J by 5 bases. This CDR3 is built from 19 residues. Here immunoSEQ multiplex PCR was the method, and the copy in TCRdb shows in-frame clones only, minus some. The repertoire includes roughly 140,000 clones, about 90% of them detected once, and approximately 11% sits in the top ten. This rearrangement joins TRBV19 to TRBJ2-5, with TRBD2 matching over 10 bases. The specimen sequenced was peripheral blood. This receptor was obtained from a woman of 80 years or more with acute or convalescent COVID-19. The CDR3 DNA reads TGTGCCAGTAGTCCCCGAAGAAAAGCGGGGGGGCCGGGTAGGGAGACCCAGTACTTC. Its translation: CASSPRRKAGGPGRETQYF.